The 17 T cell receptor beta chains reported below all come from one sample, sequenced in a study of blood T cell repertoires in COVID-19. The data were produced by immunoSEQ multiplex PCR, yet TCRdb's version contains in-frame clones alone and is incomplete. The data show 300,000 to 400,000 clones, approximately 83% seen once. The sequenced material came from PBMCs or T cells enriched from blood (not recorded which). The receptors were gathered from a woman between 35 and 50 years old with acute COVID-19.

This rearrangement joins TRBV28 to TRBJ1-1; D is undetermined. The CDR3 extends over 11 amino acids. V was trimmed by 4 bases and J by 9 bases, leaving 9 bases between them. CDR1 and CDR2 (germline): MDHEN, SYDVKM. CDR3 region: CASSSPPKAFF. The CDR3 DNA is TGTGCCAGCAGTTCCCCCCCTAAAGCTTTCTTT.

The rearrangement uses TRBV16 and TRBJ2-3; D possibly corresponds to TRBD2 (5 bases). Germline loops: CDR1 KGHSY, CDR2 FQNENV. The CDR3 has 17 residues. V lost 1 base and J 0 bases, leaving 14 bases between the germline ends. The CDR3 loop reads CASSQWPGTRSTDTQYF. CDR3 DNA sequence: TGTGCCAGCAGCCAATGGCCGGGAACTAGAAGCACAGATACGCAGTATTTT. The full variable domain, rest sourced from reference TRBV16 and TRBJ2-3, is GEEVAQTPKHLVRGEGQKAKLYCAPIKGHSYVFWYQQVLKNEFKFLISFQNENVFDETGMPKERFSAKCLPNSPCSLEIQATKLEDSAVYFCASSQWPGTRSTDTQYFGPGTRLTVL.

This clone was observed a single time. This chain joins TRBV10-3 and TRBJ1-1; TRBD1 matches at 9 bases. This CDR3 contains 16 residues. V shed 6 bases, J shed 0 bases, and the junction held 8 bases outside the gene matches. Germline CDR1 ENHRY, CDR2 SYGVKD. CDR3 nucleotide sequence: TGTGCCATCAGAACCGGGACAGGGAGTATGAACACTGAAGCTTTCTTT. Encoded protein: CAIRTGTGSMNTEAFF.

This rearrangement joins TRBV7-8 to TRBJ2-6; D might be TRBD2 (5 bases). Trimming pared 4 bases from V and 0 bases from J, leaving 7 bases between. Germline assignment: CDR1 SGHVS and CDR2 FQNEAQ. The CDR3 consists of 15 residues. CDR3 in amino acids: CASSSTNSGANVLTF. Here the CDR3 DNA reads TGTGCCAGCAGCTCGACTAACTCTGGGGCCAACGTCCTGACTTTC. The entire variable domain, with the rest obtained from reference TRBV7-8 and TRBJ2-6, is as follows: GAGVSQSPRYKVAKRGQDVALRCDPISGHVSLFWYQQALGQGPEFLTYFQNEAQLDKSGLPSDRFFAERPEGSVSTLKIQRTQQEDSAVYLCASSSTNSGANVLTFGAGSRLTVL.

This chain joins TRBV2 and TRBJ2-7; perhaps TRBD1 as D (6 bases). Trimming cost V 6 bases and J 6 bases, with 9 bases left between them. The CDR3 extends over 11 amino acids. CDR1 and CDR2 (germline): SNHLY, FYNNEI. CDR3 nucleotides: TGTGCCAGCAGAACACAGGGCGAGCAGTACTTC. Residues: CASRTQGEQYF.

This chain joins TRBV11-1 and TRBJ1-1; the D is unclear. The ends were cut back, 2 bases at V and 0 bases at J, with 10 bases in the middle. The germline V gene has CDR1 SGHAT and CDR2 FQDESV (reference sequence). The CDR3 length is 15 residues. The CDR3 sequence: CASSLMGTVNTEAFF. The CDR3 DNA sequence: TGTGCCAGCAGCTTAATGGGCACGGTGAACACTGAAGCTTTCTTT.

This chain links TRBV5-4 with TRBJ2-7; TRBD2 aligns across 9 bases. Trimming removed 4 bases from V and 6 bases from J; junction bases left unmatched: 14. The CDR3 extends over 16 amino acids. Germline CDR1 reads SGHNT; CDR2 reads YYREEE (reference sequence). The CDR3 bases are TGTGCCAGCAGCGCCGGCGGGCTAGCGGGAATAGGCGAGCAGTACTTC. It specifies CASSAGGLAGIGEQYF.

This clone was seen a few times. This chain connects TRBV11-2 to TRBJ2-1; no reliable D call. Germline V gene sequence: CDR1 SGHAT, CDR2 FQNNGV. V lost 2 bases to trimming and J lost 0 bases, with 8 bases between them. CDR3 size: 15 residues. Here the CDR3 DNA reads TGTGCCAGCAGCTTATTGTGGAGCTCCTACAATGAGCAGTTCTTC. This encodes CASSLLWSSYNEQFF.

The chain uses TRBV29-1 and TRBJ2-3, with a weak D call TRBD2 (6 bases). The CDR3 length is 14 residues. Germline loops: CDR1 SQVTM, CDR2 ANQGSEA. Between the trimmed V and J ends, which lost 3 bases and 3 bases, there was a span of 13 bases. As DNA, the CDR3 is TGCAGCGTTGACGTGGGCGGGGCTACAGATACGCAGTATTTT. This sequence encodes CSVDVGGATDTQYF.

V gene TRBV5-1 combines with J gene TRBJ2-3; TRBD2 matches at 15 bases. V trimming: 1 base; J trimming: 2 bases; junction bases outside the gene matches: 8. The CDR3 spans 19 residues. Germline V gene sequence: CDR1 SGHRS, CDR2 YFSETQ. The CDR3 region is CASSLTGLAGGPITDTQYF. The CDR3 region has the DNA TGCGCCAGCAGCTTGACGGGACTAGCGGGGGGCCCCATCACAGATACGCAGTATTTT.

This clone was counted between two and nine times. The chain links TRBV18 to TRBJ1-3, with D unresolved. The germline gives CDR1 KGHSH, CDR2 LQKENI. The CDR3 is 16 amino acids. Trimming left V 3 bases short and J 1 base short, with 13 bases between. The CDR3 DNA reads TGTGCCAGCTCACCTCTACCCCGAGGGTCTGGAAACACCATATATTTT. This encodes CASSPLPRGSGNTIYF.

In nucleotides, the CDR3 is TGCGCCAGCAGCCAAGATCGTCTGGGCGACTATGGCTACACCTTC. Amino acids: CASSQDRLGDYGYTF. The rearrangement links TRBV4-3 to TRBJ1-2, with D hard to call. This CDR3 has 15 residues. CDR1 and CDR2 from the germline V gene are LGHNA and YSLEER. The ends were cut back, 0 bases at V and 3 bases at J, with 11 bases in the middle.

The rearrangement uses TRBV11-2 and TRBJ1-4; D may be TRBD1 (6 bases). The CDR3 contains 15 residues. Trimming took off 5 bases at V and 5 bases at J, with 15 bases between the two ends. Germline V lookup: CDR1 SGHAT, CDR2 FQNNGV. CDR3 sequence (DNA): TGTGCCAGCAGCCCTGGGGGCAGACCCAATGAAAAACTGTTTTTT. Translation: CASSPGGRPNEKLFF.

V usage is TRBV14 and J usage is TRBJ1-2; D uncertain. The CDR3 extends over 14 amino acids. Germline V gene sequence: CDR1 SGHDN, CDR2 FVKESK. V was shortened by 0 bases and J by 3 bases, with 8 bases between the two germline ends. CDR3: CASSQDTHDYGYTF. The CDR3 DNA is TGTGCCAGCAGCCAAGATACACATGACTATGGCTACACCTTC.

V is TRBV5-1 and J is TRBJ2-7; maybe TRBD1 (8 bases). Per the germline V gene, CDR1 is SGHRS and CDR2 is YFSETQ. This CDR3 has 13 residues. Trimming stripped 5 bases from V and 5 bases from J, with 14 bases between. Here the CDR3 DNA reads TGCGCCAGCAGTGGACAGGGAGGGAACGAGCAGTACTTC. The encoded protein is CASSGQGGNEQYF.

V gene TRBV7-2 combines with J gene TRBJ1-2; D is possibly TRBD1 (5 bases). The V end was cut by 5 bases, the J end by 4 bases, with 11 bases between. Germline assignment: CDR1 SGHTA and CDR2 FQGNSA. This CDR3 region has 13 residues. The CDR3 DNA is TGTGCCAGCAGCCCCCCCAGGGCCTATGGCTACACCTTC. This sequence encodes CASSPPRAYGYTF.

The sample holds one count of this clone. The J gene is TRBJ1-2, the V gene TRBV5-6; D not resolved. The CDR3 consists of 16 residues. Trimming cost V 2 bases and J 4 bases, with 18 bases left between them. The germline V gene has CDR1 SGHDT and CDR2 YYEEEE. The CDR3 spells CASSFDQASASYGYTF. The CDR3 DNA reads as TGTGCCAGCAGCTTTGACCAGGCCTCAGCCTCCTATGGCTACACCTTC.